These 19 T cell receptor beta chains share one sample of origin, sequenced in a study of CD8+ T cells in alopecia areata. Treatment denoted: oral pan-JAK inhibitor, 5-10 mg twice daily. The authors extracted RNA and reverse transcribed it into cDNA as the sequencing template. The data were produced by immunoSEQ multiplex PCR, yet TCRdb's version contains in-frame clones alone and is incomplete. Among over 150,000 clones listed, approximately 57% were seen once. This specimen was CD4+ T cells sorted from blood, taken at week 24, from a patient treated with tofacitinib. These receptor sequences come from a human donor with alopecia areata.

The rearrangement uses TRBV29-1 and TRBJ1-5; 10 bases map to TRBD1. The germline CDR1 and CDR2 sequences are SQVTM and ANQGSEA. The CDR3 is made up of 15 amino acids. The trim removed 7 bases at V and 1 base at J, leaving 7 bases unmatched. CDR3: CSGDRGARSNQPQHF. The CDR3, as DNA: TGCAGCGGGGACAGGGGAGCAAGGAGCAATCAGCCCCAGCATTTT.

The V call is TRBV29-1, the J call TRBJ2-3; a possible D gene is TRBD2 (6 bases). Between the trimmed V and J ends, which lost 6 bases and 2 bases, there was a span of 12 bases. The length of the CDR3 is 13 residues. CDR1 SQVTM and CDR2 ANQGSEA come from the germline V gene. CDR3 amino acids: CSVEGRTTDTQYF. The DNA for the CDR3 is TGCAGCGTCGAGGGGAGGACCACAGATACGCAGTATTTT.

The CDR3 region has the DNA TGCGCCAGCAGCCGACTAGCGGGGGGGCACACAGATACGCAGTATTTT. This sequence encodes CASSRLAGGHTDTQYF. V usage is TRBV4-1 and J usage is TRBJ2-3; 14 bases align to TRBD2. Germline V gives CDR1 MGHRA, CDR2 YSYEKL. CDR3 size: 16 residues. The junction had 2 bases not matched to a gene; V was cut back by 4 bases and J by 2 bases.

The chain is built from TRBV30 and TRBJ2-1; 8 bases fit TRBD2. This CDR3 has 13 residues. Germline-derived CDR1 and CDR2 are GTSNPN and SVGIG (reference sequence). The junction had 10 bases not matched to a gene; V was cut back by 5 bases and J by 10 bases. The CDR3 bases are TGTGCCTGGGGTCCTCTCTTAGCGGGAGAGCAGTTCTTC. Translating it yields CAWGPLLAGEQFF.

The chain has TRBV5-6 and TRBJ1-1; TRBD1 is a possible D gene (5 bases). This CDR3 region has 11 residues. CDR1 SGHDT and CDR2 YYEEEE come from the germline V gene. V was shortened by 2 bases and J by 10 bases, with 9 bases between the two germline ends. CDR3 bases: TGTGCCAGCAGCTTATCAGGGCGAGCTTTCTTT. This encodes CASSLSGRAFF.

The chain uses TRBV29-1 and TRBJ2-7; TRBD2 might be the D (5 bases). The CDR3 has 12 amino acids. Trimming took 4 bases from V and 7 from J, leaving 14 bases between them. Per germline, CDR1 SQVTM and CDR2 ANQGSEA. Here the CDR3 DNA reads TGCAGCGTTGTTGTCAATTCGGGGGAGCAGTACTTC. Its translation is CSVVVNSGEQYF.

The chain combines TRBV11-2 with TRBJ1-5, with no clear D. This CDR3 has 14 residues. The V end lost 8 bases, the J end lost 4 bases, and 15 bases lay between the germline ends. CDR1 is SGHAT and CDR2 is FQNNGV in the germline V gene. The CDR3 loop is CASRIRWKNQPQHF. The CDR3 region has the DNA TGTGCCAGCCGCATCCGATGGAAAAATCAGCCCCAGCATTTT.

This clone was observed a few times. This sample also contains other DNA sequences that code for the same CDR3. The chain uses TRBV6-5 and TRBJ2-5; D is perhaps TRBD1 (6 bases). Looked up from germline, CDR1 is MNHEY and CDR2 is SVGAGI. Between the trimmed V and J ends, which lost 0 bases and 2 bases, there was a span of 7 bases. This CDR3 region has 14 residues. DNA for the CDR3: TGTGCCAGCAGTTACTCAGGGGGTCAAGAGACCCAGTACTTC. Translating it yields CASSYSGGQETQYF.

The chain combines TRBV30 with TRBJ2-5; D gene ambiguous. Looked up from germline, CDR1 is GTSNPN and CDR2 is SVGIG (reference sequence). Trimming pared 2 bases from V and 2 bases from J, leaving 12 bases between. This CDR3 is built from 14 residues. Written as DNA, the CDR3 is TGTGCCTGGAGTCCGGGCTCCGTGCAAGAGACCCAGTACTTC. Its protein is CAWSPGSVQETQYF.

The V and J genes are TRBV15 and TRBJ2-7, with D maybe TRBD2 (7 bases). V lost 0 bases and J 4 bases, leaving 13 bases between the germline ends. Germline V CDR1 and CDR2: LNHNV, YYDKDF (reference sequence). CDR3 size: 15 residues. This CDR3 is CATSREAGAGYEQYF. DNA for the CDR3: TGTGCCACCAGCAGAGAGGCGGGGGCCGGGTACGAGCAGTACTTC.

The chain's CDR3 is CASSSGTLNEQFF. DNA for the CDR3: TGCGCCAGCAGCTCCGGGACCCTCAATGAGCAGTTCTTC. The rearrangement joins TRBV5-1 to TRBJ2-1; D may be TRBD1 or TRBD2 (5 bases each). Germline CDR1 SGHRS, CDR2 YFSETQ. The CDR3 runs 13 residues. With 3 bases removed from V and 6 bases from J, the gap between germline ends came to 10 bases.

The chain links TRBV2 to TRBJ2-3, with 11 bases identical to TRBD2. Trimming cost V 0 bases and J 1 base; bases outside gene matches: 6. The CDR3 runs 18 residues. Germline CDR1 is SNHLY and CDR2 is FYNNEI. This CDR3 reads CASSEAGRGLAGTDTQYF. Written as DNA, the CDR3 is TGTGCCAGCAGTGAAGCGGGGAGGGGACTAGCGGGCACAGATACGCAGTATTTT.

The genes are TRBV27 and TRBJ1-1, with 11 bases aligning to TRBD1. Trimming took 6 bases from V and 4 from J; bases not matched to a gene: 4. There are 14 residues in the CDR3. Germline CDR1 reads MNHEY; CDR2 reads SMNVEV (reference sequence). CDR3 sequence reads: CASRGDRGSTEAFF. As DNA, the CDR3 is TGTGCCAGCAGGGGGGACAGGGGGAGCACTGAAGCTTTCTTT.

This chain joins TRBV7-2 and TRBJ2-5; TRBD1 matches at 7 bases. Trimming at V came to 3 bases and at J to 5 bases, leaving 6 bases not matched to a gene. Germline CDR1 is SGHTA and CDR2 is FQGNSA. The CDR3 is 14 residues long. The CDR3 protein is CASSFNRGGETQYF. The CDR3 coding sequence is TGTGCCAGCAGCTTTAACAGGGGCGGGGAGACCCAGTACTTC.

As to this clone: The same CDR3 arises from other DNA sequences in this sample as well. The chain is built from TRBV9 and TRBJ2-5, with a tentative D call TRBD1 (6 bases). Trimming took off 2 bases at V and 3 bases at J, with 11 bases between the two ends. The CDR3 loop spans 14 amino acids. CDR1 SGDLS and CDR2 YYNGEE come from the germline V gene. The CDR3 nucleotides read TGTGCCAGCAGCGTCGCCGGGACAAAAGAGACCCAGTACTTC. This codes for CASSVAGTKETQYF.

The chain carries TRBV30 and TRBJ1-5, with D unclear. V lost 1 base and J 1 base, leaving 8 bases between the germline ends. CDR3 size: 14 residues. Per the germline V gene, CDR1 is GTSNPN and CDR2 is SVGIG (reference sequence). The CDR3 spells CAWSADRSNQPQHF. The CDR3 DNA reads TGTGCCTGGAGTGCAGATAGAAGCAATCAGCCCCAGCATTTT. Combining the CDR3 with reference TRBV30 and TRBJ1-5 gives the whole variable domain SQTIHQWPATLVQPVGSPLSLECTVEGTSNPNLYWYRQAAGRGLQLLFYSVGIGQISSEVPQNLSASRPQDRQFILSSKKLLLSDSGFYLCAWSADRSNQPQHFGDGTRLSIL.

This clone was counted a few times. V and J are TRBV5-1 and TRBJ1-2; no firm D call. Trimming stripped 3 bases from V and 3 bases from J, with 9 bases between. The CDR3 is 13 amino acids. Germline V gene data show CDR1 as SGHRS and CDR2 as YFSETQ. CDR3 amino acids: CASSSGRYYGYTF. The CDR3 bases are TGCGCCAGCAGCTCTGGCCGTTACTATGGCTACACCTTC.

The chain couples TRBV5-1 to TRBJ2-7; D might be TRBD1 (5 bases). In germline, CDR1 is SGHRS, CDR2 YFSETQ. The V and J ends lost 0 bases and 0 bases respectively, with 10 bases between them. The CDR3 covers 15 residues. The CDR3 bases are TGCGCCAGCAGCTTGGACAGGCAGAGCTCCTACGAGCAGTACTTC. Amino acid sequence: CASSLDRQSSYEQYF.

This clone appeared a few times. The chain carries TRBV27 and TRBJ2-7; 9 bases map to TRBD1. Germline lookup yields CDR1 MNHEY and CDR2 SMNVEV (reference sequence). J was trimmed by 0 bases and V by 5 bases; bases with no gene match: 5. The CDR3 totals 15 residues. As DNA, the CDR3 is TGTGCCAGCAGTCCCTCGGGACAGGGCTCCTACGAGCAGTACTTC. Translated, it gives CASSPSGQGSYEQYF.